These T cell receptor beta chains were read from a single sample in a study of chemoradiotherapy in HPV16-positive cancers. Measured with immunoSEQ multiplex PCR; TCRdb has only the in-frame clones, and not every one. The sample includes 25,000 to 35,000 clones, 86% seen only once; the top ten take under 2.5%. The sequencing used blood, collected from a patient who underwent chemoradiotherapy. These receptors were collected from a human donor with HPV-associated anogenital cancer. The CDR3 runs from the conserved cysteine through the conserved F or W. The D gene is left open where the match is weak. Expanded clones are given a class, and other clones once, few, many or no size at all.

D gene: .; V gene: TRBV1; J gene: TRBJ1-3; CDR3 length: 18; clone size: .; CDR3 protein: CTSSQKVNRGFSGNTIYF; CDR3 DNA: TGCACCAGCAGCCAAAAAGTGAATAGGGGTTTCTCTGGAAACACCATATATTTT
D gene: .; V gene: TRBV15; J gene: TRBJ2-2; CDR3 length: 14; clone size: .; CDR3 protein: CATSRDSYTGELFF; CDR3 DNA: TGTGCCACCAGCAGAGATTCGTACACCGGGGAGCTGTTTTTT
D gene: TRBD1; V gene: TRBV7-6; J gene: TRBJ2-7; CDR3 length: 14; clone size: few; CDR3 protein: CASSLGQAAGEQYF; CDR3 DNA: TGTGCCAGCAGCTTGGGACAGGCGGCGGGCGAGCAGTACTTC
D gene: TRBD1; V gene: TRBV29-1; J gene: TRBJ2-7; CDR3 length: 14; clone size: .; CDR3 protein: CSVHEGARHYEQYF; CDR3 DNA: TGCAGCGTTCACGAGGGGGCTAGGCACTACGAGCAGTACTTC
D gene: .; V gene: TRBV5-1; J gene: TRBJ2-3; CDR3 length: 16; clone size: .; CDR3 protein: CASSLDHGRSTDTQYF; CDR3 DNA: TGCGCCAGCAGCTTGGATCACGGGCGAAGCACAGATACGCAGTATTTT
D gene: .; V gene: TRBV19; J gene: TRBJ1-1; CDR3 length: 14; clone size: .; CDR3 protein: CASSLRVPGAEAFF; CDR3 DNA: TGTGCCAGTAGTTTAAGGGTCCCCGGAGCTGAAGCTTTCTTT
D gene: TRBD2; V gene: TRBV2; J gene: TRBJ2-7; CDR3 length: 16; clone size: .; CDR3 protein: CASSRTLAGGPLEQYF; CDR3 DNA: TGTGCCAGCAGTCGAACCCTAGCGGGGGGGCCCCTCGAGCAGTACTTC
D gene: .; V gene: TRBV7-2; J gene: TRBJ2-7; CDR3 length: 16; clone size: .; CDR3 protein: CASSLGRGTFLYEQYF; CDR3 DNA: TGTGCCAGCAGCTTAGGGAGGGGGACTTTCTTATACGAGCAGTACTTC
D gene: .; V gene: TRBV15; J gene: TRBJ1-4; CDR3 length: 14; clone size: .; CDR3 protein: CATSLWESNEKLFF; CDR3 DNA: TGTGCCACCAGCTTGTGGGAATCTAATGAAAAACTGTTTTTT
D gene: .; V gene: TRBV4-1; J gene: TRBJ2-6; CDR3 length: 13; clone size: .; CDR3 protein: CASSPDTYHVLTF; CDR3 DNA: TGCGCCAGCAGCCCAGACACCTATCACGTCCTGACTTTC
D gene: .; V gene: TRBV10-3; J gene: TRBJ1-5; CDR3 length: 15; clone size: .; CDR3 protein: CAISESGPVNQPQHF; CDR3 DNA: TGTGCCATCAGTGAGTCGGGTCCAGTCAATCAGCCCCAGCATTTT
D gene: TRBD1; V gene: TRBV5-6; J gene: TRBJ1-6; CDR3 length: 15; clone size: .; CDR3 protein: CASRLVGQGQSPLHF; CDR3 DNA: TGTGCCAGCAGGCTAGTTGGACAGGGGCAATCACCCCTCCACTTT
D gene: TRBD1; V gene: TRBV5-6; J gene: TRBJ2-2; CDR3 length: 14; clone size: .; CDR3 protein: CASFRDRVPGELFF; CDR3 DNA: TGTGCCAGCTTCCGGGACAGGGTCCCCGGGGAGCTGTTTTTT
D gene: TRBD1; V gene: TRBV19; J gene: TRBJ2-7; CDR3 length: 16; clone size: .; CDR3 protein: CASSIGQGASSYEQYF; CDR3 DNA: TGTGCCAGTAGTATCGGGCAGGGGGCAAGCTCCTACGAGCAGTACTTC
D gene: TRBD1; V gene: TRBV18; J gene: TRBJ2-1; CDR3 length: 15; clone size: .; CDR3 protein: CASSPTGTAYNEQFF; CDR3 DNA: TGTGCCAGCTCACCTACAGGGACAGCCTACAATGAGCAGTTCTTC
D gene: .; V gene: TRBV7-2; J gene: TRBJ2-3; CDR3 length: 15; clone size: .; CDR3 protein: CASRGTGKGTDTQYF; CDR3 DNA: TGTGCCAGCAGGGGGACTGGAAAAGGCACAGATACGCAGTATTTT
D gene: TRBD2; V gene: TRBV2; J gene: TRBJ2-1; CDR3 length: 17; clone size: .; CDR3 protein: CAKTRLAGMSSYNEQFF; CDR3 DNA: TGTGCCAAAACCAGGCTAGCGGGGATGAGCTCCTACAATGAGCAGTTCTTC
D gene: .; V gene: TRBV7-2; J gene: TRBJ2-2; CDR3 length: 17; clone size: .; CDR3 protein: CASSATTVPRGTGELFF; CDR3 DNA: TGTGCCAGCAGCGCTACCACAGTCCCTCGGGGCACCGGGGAGCTGTTTTTT
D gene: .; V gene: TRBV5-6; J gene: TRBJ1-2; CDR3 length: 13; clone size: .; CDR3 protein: CASSLGGVYGYTF; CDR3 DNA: TGTGCCAGCAGCTTGGGCGGTGTTTATGGCTACACCTTC
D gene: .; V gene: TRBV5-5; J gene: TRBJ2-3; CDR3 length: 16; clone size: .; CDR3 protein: CASSLASGVGVDTQYF; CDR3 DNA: TGTGCCAGCAGCTTGGCTAGTGGGGTCGGAGTAGATACGCAGTATTTT
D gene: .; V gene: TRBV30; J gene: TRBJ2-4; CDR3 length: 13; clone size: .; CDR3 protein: CAWSQGAKNIQYF; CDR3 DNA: TGTGCCTGGAGTCAGGGGGCCAAAAACATTCAGTACTTC
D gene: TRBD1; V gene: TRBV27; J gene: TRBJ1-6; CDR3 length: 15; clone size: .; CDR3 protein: CAAKDRDRDNSPLHF; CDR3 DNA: TGTGCCGCCAAAGACCGGGACAGGGATAATTCACCCCTCCACTTT
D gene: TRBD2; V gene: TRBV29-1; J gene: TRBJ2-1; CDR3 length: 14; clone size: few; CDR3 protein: CSDHPSGGPSMQFF; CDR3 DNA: TGCAGCGACCATCCAAGCGGGGGGCCATCTATGCAGTTCTTC
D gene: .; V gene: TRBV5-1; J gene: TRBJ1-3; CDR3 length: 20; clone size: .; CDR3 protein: CASSLGATIDGTSSGNTIYF; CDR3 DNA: TGCGCCAGCAGCTTGGGTGCTACGATAGACGGGACCAGCTCTGGAAACACCATATATTTT
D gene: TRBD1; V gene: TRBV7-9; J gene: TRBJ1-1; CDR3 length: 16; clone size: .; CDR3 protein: CASSLGTGGADTEAFF; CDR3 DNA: TGTGCCAGCAGCTTAGGCACAGGGGGCGCTGACACTGAAGCTTTCTTT
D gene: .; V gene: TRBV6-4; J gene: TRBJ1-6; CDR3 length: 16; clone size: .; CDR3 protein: CASRADAGSYNSPLHF; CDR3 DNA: TGTGCCAGCAGGGCGGACGCGGGCTCCTATAATTCACCCCTCCACTTT
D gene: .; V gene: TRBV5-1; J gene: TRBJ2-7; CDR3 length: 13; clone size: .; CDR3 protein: CASSFRAPDEQYF; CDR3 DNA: TGCGCCAGCAGCTTCCGGGCCCCGGACGAGCAGTACTTC
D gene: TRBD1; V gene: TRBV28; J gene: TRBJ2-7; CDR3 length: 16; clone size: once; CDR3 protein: CASSFTTPGQTYEQYF; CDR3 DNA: TGTGCCAGCAGTTTTACAACCCCGGGACAGACCTACGAGCAGTACTTC
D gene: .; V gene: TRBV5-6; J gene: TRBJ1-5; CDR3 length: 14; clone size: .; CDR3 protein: CASSQIDSGQPQHF; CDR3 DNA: TGTGCCAGCAGCCAGATCGACAGCGGTCAGCCCCAGCATTTT
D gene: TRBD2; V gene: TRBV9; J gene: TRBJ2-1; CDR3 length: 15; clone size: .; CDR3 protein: CASSVGGGAIDEQFF; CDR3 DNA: TGTGCCAGCAGCGTAGGCGGGGGGGCGATCGATGAGCAGTTCTTC
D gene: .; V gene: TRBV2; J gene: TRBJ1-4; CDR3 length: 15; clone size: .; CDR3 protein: CASSSDQTTNEKLFF; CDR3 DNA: TGTGCCAGCAGTTCAGATCAGACAACTAATGAAAAACTGTTTTTT
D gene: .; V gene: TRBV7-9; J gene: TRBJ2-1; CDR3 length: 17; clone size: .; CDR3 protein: CASSPQVTGERYNEQFF; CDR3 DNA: TGTGCCAGCAGCCCACAGGTGACGGGGGAGCGGTACAATGAGCAGTTCTTC
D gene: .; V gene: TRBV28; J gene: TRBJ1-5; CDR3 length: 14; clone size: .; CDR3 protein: CASTTGGNNQPQHF; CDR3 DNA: TGTGCCAGCACGACCGGGGGGAACAATCAGCCCCAGCATTTT
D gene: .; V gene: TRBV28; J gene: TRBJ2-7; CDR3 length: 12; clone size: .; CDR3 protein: CASSATGYEQYF; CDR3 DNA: TGTGCCAGCAGTGCTACAGGGTACGAGCAGTACTTC
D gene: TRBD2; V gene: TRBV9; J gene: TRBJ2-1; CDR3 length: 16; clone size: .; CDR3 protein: CASSPQSRGGAGEQFF; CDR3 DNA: TGTGCCAGCAGCCCACAATCCCGCGGGGGGGCCGGTGAGCAGTTCTTC
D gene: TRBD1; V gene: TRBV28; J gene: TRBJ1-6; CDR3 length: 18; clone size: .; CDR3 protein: CASSTTGGRLSGNSPLHF; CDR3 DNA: TGTGCCAGCAGCACGACAGGGGGCAGATTATCGGGGAATTCACCCCTCCACTTT
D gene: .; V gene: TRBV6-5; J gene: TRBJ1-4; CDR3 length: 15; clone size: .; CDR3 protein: CASSYSYRDDEKLFF; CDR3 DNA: TGTGCCAGCAGTTACTCGTACAGGGACGATGAAAAACTGTTTTTT
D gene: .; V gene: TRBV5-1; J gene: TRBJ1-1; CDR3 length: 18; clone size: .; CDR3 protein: CASSLRDRLTGKNTEAFF; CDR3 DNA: TGCGCCAGCAGCTTGAGAGACCGGCTGACAGGCAAGAACACTGAAGCTTTCTTT
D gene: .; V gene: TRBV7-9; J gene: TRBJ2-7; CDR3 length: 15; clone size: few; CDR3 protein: CASSRLRGSPYEQYF; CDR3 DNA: TGTGCCAGCAGCCGCCTCCGGGGGTCCCCCTACGAGCAGTACTTC
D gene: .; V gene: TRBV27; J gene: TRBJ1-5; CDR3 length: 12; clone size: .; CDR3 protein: CASSPNDQPQHF; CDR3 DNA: TGTGCCAGCAGTCCAAATGACCAGCCCCAGCATTTT
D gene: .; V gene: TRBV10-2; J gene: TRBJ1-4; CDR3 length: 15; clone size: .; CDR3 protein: CASSESWGSNEKLFF; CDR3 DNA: TGCGCCAGCAGTGAGTCTTGGGGGTCTAATGAAAAACTGTTTTTT
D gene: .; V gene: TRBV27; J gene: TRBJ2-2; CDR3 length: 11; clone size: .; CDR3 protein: CASTDTGELFF; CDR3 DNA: TGTGCCAGCACCGACACCGGGGAGCTGTTTTTT
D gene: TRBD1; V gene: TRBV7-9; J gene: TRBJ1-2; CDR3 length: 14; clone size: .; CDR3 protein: CASSYGTESYGYTF; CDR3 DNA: TGCGCCAGCAGCTACGGGACAGAAAGCTATGGCTACACCTTC
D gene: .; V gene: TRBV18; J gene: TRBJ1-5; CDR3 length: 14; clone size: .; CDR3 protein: CASSAGRGDQPQHF; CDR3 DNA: TGTGCCAGCTCAGCAGGAAGGGGCGATCAGCCCCAGCATTTT
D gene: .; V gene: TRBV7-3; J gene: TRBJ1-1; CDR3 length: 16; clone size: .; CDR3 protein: CASSPQSGGQNTEAFF; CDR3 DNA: TGTGCCAGCAGCCCCCAATCGGGGGGGCAAAACACTGAAGCTTTCTTT
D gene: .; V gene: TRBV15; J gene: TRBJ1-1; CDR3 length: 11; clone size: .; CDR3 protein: CATSAGREAFF; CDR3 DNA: TGTGCCACCAGCGCTGGACGGGAAGCTTTCTTT
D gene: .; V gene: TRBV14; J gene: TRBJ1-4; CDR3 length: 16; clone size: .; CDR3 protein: CASSQGLGGINEKLFF; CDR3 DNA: TGTGCCAGCAGCCAAGGTCTGGGAGGGATCAATGAAAAACTGTTTTTT
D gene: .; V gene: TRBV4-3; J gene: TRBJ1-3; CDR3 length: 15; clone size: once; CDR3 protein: CASSQDLGDLDTIYF; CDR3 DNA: TGCGCCAGCAGCCAAGATCTGGGGGATTTGGACACCATATATTTT